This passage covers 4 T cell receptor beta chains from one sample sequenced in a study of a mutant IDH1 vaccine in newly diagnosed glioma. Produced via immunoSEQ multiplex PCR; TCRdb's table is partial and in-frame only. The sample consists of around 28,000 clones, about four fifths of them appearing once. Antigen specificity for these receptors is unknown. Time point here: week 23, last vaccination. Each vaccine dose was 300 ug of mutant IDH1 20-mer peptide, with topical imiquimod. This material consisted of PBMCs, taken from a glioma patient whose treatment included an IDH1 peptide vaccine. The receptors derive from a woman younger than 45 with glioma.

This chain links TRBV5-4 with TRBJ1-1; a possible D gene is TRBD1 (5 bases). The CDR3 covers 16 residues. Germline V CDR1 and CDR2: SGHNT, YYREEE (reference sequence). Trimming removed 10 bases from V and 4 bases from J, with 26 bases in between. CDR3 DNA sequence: TGTGCCTCCATTGCCGGGGCCCTTAGGGGATCCACTGAAGCTTTCTTT. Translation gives CASIAGALRGSTEAFF.

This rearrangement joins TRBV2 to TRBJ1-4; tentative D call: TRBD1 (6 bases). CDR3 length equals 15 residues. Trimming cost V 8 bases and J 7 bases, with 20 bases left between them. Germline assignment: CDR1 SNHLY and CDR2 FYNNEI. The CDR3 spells CASHPGDTQAEKLFF. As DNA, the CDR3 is TGTGCCAGCCACCCAGGGGACACCCAGGCTGAAAAACTGTTTTTT.

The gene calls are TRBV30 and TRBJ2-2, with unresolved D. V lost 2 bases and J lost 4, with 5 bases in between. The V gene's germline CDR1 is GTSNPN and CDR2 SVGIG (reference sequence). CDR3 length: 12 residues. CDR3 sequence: CAWSSLTGELFF. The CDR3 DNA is TGTGCCTGGAGTTCTCTCACCGGGGAGCTGTTTTTT.

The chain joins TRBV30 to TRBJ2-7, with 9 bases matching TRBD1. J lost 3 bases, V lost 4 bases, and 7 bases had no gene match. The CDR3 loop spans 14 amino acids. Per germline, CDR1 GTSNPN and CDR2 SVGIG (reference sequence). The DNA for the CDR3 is TGTGCCTGGAATTTCGGGACAGGGAGCTACGAGCAGTACTTC. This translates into CAWNFGTGSYEQYF.